Below are 15 T cell receptor beta chains sequenced from a single sample in a study of T cells after yellow fever vaccination. TCRdb re-analysed the 5' RACE reads in MiXCR, keeping a single row per CDR3 protein. The table records some 560,000 distinct CDR3 sequences, about 17% of them present only once. The sample in question was PBMCs, obtained 4 to 5 days after the first yellow fever vaccination. These receptors all stem from a man between 18 and 29 years old who received the YFV17D yellow fever vaccine.

J is TRBJ2-1 and V is TRBV5-1; a possible D gene is TRBD1 (7 bases). Germline lookup yields CDR1 SGHRS and CDR2 YFSETQ. The CDR3 runs 15 residues. The V and J ends lost 4 bases and 7 bases respectively, with 18 bases between them. The CDR3 region is CASSPETGSGNEQFF. The CDR3 DNA sequence: TGCGCCAGCAGCCCAGAGACAGGGAGCGGGAATGAGCAGTTCTTC. Supplemented by reference TRBV5-1 and TRBJ2-1, the full variable domain reads KAGVTQTPRYLIKTRGQQVTLSCSPISGHRSVSWYQQTPGQGLQFLFEYFSETQRNKGNFPGRFSGRQFSNSRSEMNVSTLELGDSALYLCASSPETGSGNEQFFGPGTRLTVL.

This chain joins TRBV7-9 and TRBJ1-1, with D uncertain. Trimming left V 5 bases short and J 1 base short, with 11 bases between. CDR3 length: 14 residues. CDR1 and CDR2 (germline): SEHNR, FQNEAQ (reference sequence). CDR3 amino acids: CASSPSGRNTEAFF. The CDR3 DNA reads TGTGCCAGCAGCCCATCCGGGCGGAACACTGAAGCTTTCTTT.

The V gene is TRBV7-2, the J gene TRBJ1-2; D may be TRBD1 (6 bases). CDR1 and CDR2 (germline): SGHTA, FQGNSA. The length of the CDR3 is 13 residues. V was shortened by 5 bases and J by 8 bases, with 15 bases between the two germline ends. The CDR3 DNA is TGTGCCAGCAGCCCCGGGGCAGGGGTCGGCTACACCTTC. This gives the protein CASSPGAGVGYTF.

This clonotype was recorded a few times. The chain is built from TRBV4-1 and TRBJ1-1, with a tentative D call TRBD1 (5 bases). This CDR3 is 14 amino acids long. Germline CDR1 MGHRA, CDR2 YSYEKL. V was trimmed by 1 base and J by 3 bases, leaving 9 bases between them. The CDR3 loop reads CASSQGGMDTEAFF. CDR3 DNA: TGCGCCAGCAGCCAAGGGGGCATGGACACTGAAGCTTTCTTT.

This clonotype was observed a few times. CDR3 in DNA: TGTGCCAGCAAGGCAGCCTACGAGCAGTACTTC. Translated, it gives CASKAAYEQYF. The V call is TRBV6-2 or TRBV6-3, the J call TRBJ2-7; D is undetermined. Trimming pared 7 bases from V and 2 bases from J, leaving 6 bases between. CDR1 MNHEY and CDR2 SVGEGT come from the germline V gene. This CDR3 comprises 11 residues.

This rearrangement joins TRBV5-5 to TRBJ1-5; D gene ambiguous. V was cut by 3 bases and J by 3 bases, with 10 bases left in between. CDR3 length: 14 amino acids. Germline lookup yields CDR1 SGHKS and CDR2 YYEKEE (reference sequence). CDR3 region: CASSYPGVNQPQHF. The CDR3 DNA sequence: TGTGCCAGCAGCTACCCGGGAGTCAATCAGCCCCAGCATTTT.

This clonotype has more than one count but fewer than ten. This chain links TRBV6-2 or TRBV6-3 with TRBJ2-1, with D unclear. Germline V gene lookup returns CDR1 MNHEY and CDR2 SVGEGT. The CDR3 is 14 residues long. Trimming took off 7 bases at V and 5 bases at J, with 15 bases between the two ends. The CDR3 loop reads CASTRRTLDNEQFF. The CDR3, as DNA: TGTGCCAGCACCCGACGGACCTTGGACAATGAGCAGTTCTTC.

A few counts support this clonotype. The chain uses TRBV6-5 and TRBJ2-7; a weak D match, TRBD1 (6 bases). The germline V gene has CDR1 MNHEY and CDR2 SVGAGI. The CDR3 totals 13 residues. V was pared by 8 bases and J by 2 bases, with 13 bases between. CDR3 in amino acids: CASSTGSTYEQYF. The CDR3 DNA follows: TGTGCCAGCTCAACAGGGTCCACCTACGAGCAGTACTTC.

V usage is TRBV2 and J usage is TRBJ1-4, with 10 bases aligning to TRBD1. Trimming at V came to 6 bases and at J to 7 bases, leaving 8 bases not matched to a gene. CDR1 is SNHLY and CDR2 is FYNNEI in the germline V gene. There are 15 residues in the CDR3. The CDR3 region has the DNA TGTGCCAGCAGCAACTCCGGGACAGGGGTTGAAAAACTGTTTTTT. The encoded protein is CASSNSGTGVEKLFF.

In its sample, this clonotype was seen a few times. The chain carries TRBV5-8 and TRBJ1-6; possibly TRBD1 for D (5 bases). Germline loops: CDR1 SGHTS, CDR2 YDEGEE. The CDR3 length is 15 residues. V was shortened by 3 bases and J by 7 bases, with 14 bases between the two germline ends. The CDR3 DNA reads as TGTGCCAGCAGCTGGTCAGGGAAAGGGAATTCACCCCTCCACTTT. Amino acid sequence: CASSWSGKGNSPLHF.

This clonotype was seen a few times. J is TRBJ2-2 and V is TRBV7-9; 8 bases fit TRBD2. The CDR3 length is 14 residues. Germline CDR1 and CDR2: SEHNR and FQNEAQ (reference sequence). V gave up 5 bases and J gave up 5 bases; unmatched junction bases: 4. The CDR3 loop is CASSPSGSTGELFF. The CDR3 DNA is TGTGCCAGCAGCCCTAGCGGGTCGACCGGGGAGCTGTTTTTT.

This clonotype has only a few counts. The rearrangement uses TRBV6-5 and TRBJ2-1; D gene ambiguous. The CDR3 consists of 18 residues. Trimming shortened V by 2 bases and J by 6 bases, and 23 bases separated the two germline ends. CDR1 is MNHEY and CDR2 is SVGAGI in the germline V gene. The CDR3: CASSYALGSLVPLNEQFF. In DNA form, the CDR3 reads TGTGCCAGCAGTTACGCTCTTGGTTCGCTAGTTCCCCTCAATGAGCAGTTCTTC.

This rearrangement joins TRBV6-5 to TRBJ1-1; tentatively, D is TRBD1 (5 bases). The germline gives CDR1 MNHEY, CDR2 SVGAGI. Trimming removed 2 bases at V and 3 bases at J, with 10 bases between. The CDR3 runs to 14 residues. Here the CDR3 reads CASSYAGRDTEAFF. The CDR3 bases are TGTGCCAGCAGTTACGCAGGGAGGGACACTGAAGCTTTCTTT.

In its sample, this clonotype was seen a few times. The chain carries TRBV6-2 or TRBV6-3 and TRBJ2-5; 9 bases line up with TRBD2. The CDR3 spans 15 residues. Germline lookup yields CDR1 MNHEY and CDR2 SVGEGT. The V segment lost 0 bases and the J segment 5 bases; nucleotides outside the gene matches: 4. The CDR3 DNA sequence: TGTGCCAGCAGTTACTCGTGGACTAGCGACGAGACCCAGTACTTC. Residues: CASSYSWTSDETQYF.

This clonotype was observed a handful of times. A junction end diverges from the germline sequence, so it may reflect a read error. The chain has TRBV20-1 and TRBJ2-2; D is ambiguous. The CDR3 extends over 15 amino acids. Germline V gives CDR1 DFQATT, CDR2 SNEGSKA (reference sequence). This CDR3 reads CSVRPEWGNTGELFF. DNA of the CDR3: TGCAGTGTTAGACCAGAATGGGGAAACACCGGGGAGCTGTTTTTT.